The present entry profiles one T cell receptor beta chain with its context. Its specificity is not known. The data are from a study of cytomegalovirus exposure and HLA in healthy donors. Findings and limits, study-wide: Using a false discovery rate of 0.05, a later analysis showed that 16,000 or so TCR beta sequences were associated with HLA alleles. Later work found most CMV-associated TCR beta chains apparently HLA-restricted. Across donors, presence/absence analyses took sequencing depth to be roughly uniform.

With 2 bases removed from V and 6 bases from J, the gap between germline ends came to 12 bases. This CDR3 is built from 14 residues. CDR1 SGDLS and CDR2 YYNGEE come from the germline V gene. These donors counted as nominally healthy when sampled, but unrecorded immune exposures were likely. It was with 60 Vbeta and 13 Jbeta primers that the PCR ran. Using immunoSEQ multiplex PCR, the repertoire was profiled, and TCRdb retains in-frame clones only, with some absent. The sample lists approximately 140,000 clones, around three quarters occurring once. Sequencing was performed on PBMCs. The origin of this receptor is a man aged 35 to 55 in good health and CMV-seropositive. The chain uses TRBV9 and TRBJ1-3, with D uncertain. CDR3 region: CASSVGSDANTIYF. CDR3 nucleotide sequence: TGTGCCAGCAGCGTTGGCTCTGATGCAAACACCATATATTTT.